This T cell receptor (beta chain) was observed in a study of shared clonotypes between healthy human individuals (dated by TCRdb to 2019 to 2021). Concerning the study at large: Three men and a couple of women, aged 18 to 49 years, made up the cohort. To increase sequencing depth and limit assay-specific biases, different laboratories used diverse techniques to prepare libraries and sequence TCR repertoires. Per donor, three plates each were used for CD4 naive and CD4 memory, two for CD8 naive, and one for CD8 memory. The study deeply sequenced blood TCR repertoires of five healthy adults to estimate repertoire size and the extent of clonotype sharing between individuals. Between about 0.8 and 9.5 billion PBMCs per donor were obtained by leukapheresis. Findings and caveats that apply to the study as a whole: Naive subsets generally had larger estimated clonotype richness than memory subsets did. Because the study included a small number of donors, the genetic and exposure-history diversity represented was limited. Based on pairwise subsampling, the degree of clonotype sharing among donors was expected to be affected by sequencing depth. Even with the large sequencing depth, rarefaction of the sorted-subset datasets indicated that sequencing was incomplete. Compared with non-shared clonotypes, the clonotypes found in all four sorted-subset donors had higher generation probabilities. Sampling was restricted to blood, and TCR repertoires in tissue are likely to differ from TCR repertoires in blood. Around 5.4% of naive CD4, 3.5% of naive CD8, approximately 2.2% of memory CD4, and about 0.4% of memory CD8 clonotypes were shared across a handful of donors.

Healthy HIV-negative adults with no recently reported acute infections or vaccinations were included as donors. Only Caucasian adults living in Nashville, Tennessee, USA were represented among the donors. CD4+ T cells were enriched by magnetic negative selection; naive cells were then positively selected on CD45RA, and the negative fraction formed the memory subset. After blood collection by leukapheresis, PBMCs were isolated using Ficoll-Histopaque density gradient centrifugation and then cryopreserved in the vapor phase of liquid nitrogen. Analytical flow cytometry was used to check the purity and quantity of each magnetically sorted T cell population. From each sorted fraction, genomic DNA was isolated and quantified by UV absorbance on a Nanodrop 2000c. This clone was recorded once. Its binding antigen is unknown. Nothing much larger sits one base from this clone, and base qualities are not available.

Using the deep immunoSEQ assay, TCR CDR3 regions were amplified from genomic DNA by multiplex PCR. Extracted genomic DNA from each cell subset was spread evenly across all wells of several immunoSEQ 96-well plates, with each plate serving as a replicate. For sorted subsets, about 220 ng of genomic DNA, equivalent to 25,000 to 35,000 T cell genomes, went into each replicate PCR. The purified libraries were quantified using a Qubit 3.0 fluorometer, sized with a Bioanalyzer 2100, and then quantified again using the KAPA Library Quantification kit. Each immunoSEQ 96-well plate was sequenced on its own single-read 150-cycle Illumina NextSeq 550 flow cell. Per the original workflow: Because the immunoSEQ output held only junctional sequences and lacked quality scores, the filtering could not match the filtering applied to full-length reads. Sequences were annotated with PyIR, a Python wrapper for IgBLAST v1.9, and V/J genes and CDR3 were assigned using IMGT germline references. Any read was removed if the V/J assignment was weak (E-value above 1e-6), the CDR3 was missing, or the read contained stop codons, out-of-frame junctions, or ambiguous translated residues. V3J clonotypes were defined as sequences sharing an identical inferred V gene, J gene, and CDR3 amino acid sequence. Percentage overlap between repertoires was calculated by dividing the number of shared unique clonotypes by the size of the smaller repertoire. RTK rarefaction, the Chao1 estimator, and Recon v2.1 estimates of unobserved clonotypes were used to assess repertoire richness. Generation probabilities for all TCRbeta clonotypes obtained by the gDNA method from a handful of donors were computed using OLGA. This immuneACCESS table, as held by TCRdb, lists in-frame sequences with V and J called but not all clones. Of the missing ones, under half trace to an unresolved V gene in checked studies; the others have no known cause. The DNA gave D and trimming, while V, J and clone size come from that table. Here the sample has about 680,000 clones; 55% to 75% occur a single time. Together, the top ten hold roughly 1.8% of the sample.

Trimming takes 5 bases off V and 4 bases off J; junction bases not matched to a gene: 10. Reading the germline V gene (reference sequence) gives CDR1 SEHNR and CDR2 FQNEAQ. The CDR3 measures 16 amino acids from cysteine to phenylalanine. The only DNA kept is the CDR3, 48 bases in frame from the first base. The sequencing input was memory CD4+ T cells sorted from blood. Per the publication, the cell subset or site label means: CD45RA-negative fraction. The origin of this receptor is a woman aged 25 to 39 in good health. The chain is made from TRBV7-9 and TRBJ2-7, with 11 middle bases fitting TRBD2. The nucleotide sequence is given as TGTGCCAGCAGCGCGGGTCCGGGACTAGCGGTATACGAGCAGTACTTC. Its protein is CASSAGPGLAVYEQYF.